Here is one T cell receptor (beta chain) with its context. No antigen is known for it. The entry originates in a study of cytomegalovirus exposure and HLA in healthy donors. Trimming took off 2 bases at V and 3 bases at J, with 11 bases between the two ends. CDR3 length: 14 residues. Germline values: CDR1 MNHNS, CDR2 SASEGT. Study-level findings and limits: Later on, an analysis found that several of the most significant clusters appeared to be linked to common viral pathogens, which included parvovirus B19. The analysis excluded some indistinguishable V segments, including TRBV6-2 and TRBV6-3.

Primers included in the PCR were 60 Vbeta and 13 Jbeta primers. This table comes from immunoSEQ multiplex PCR, and its TCRdb copy is limited to in-frame clones, with some not included. The sample records about 150,000 clones, approximately 65% being singletons. The chain couples TRBV6-1 to TRBJ2-7; D may be TRBD2 (6 bases). The material sequenced was PBMCs. The sequence derives from a woman aged 55-75 years in good health and CMV-seronegative. The CDR3 sequence: CASSERGGVYEQYF. CDR3 DNA: TGTGCCAGCAGTGAAAGGGGCGGGGTCTACGAGCAGTACTTC.